The next 28 T cell receptor beta chains were all read from a single sample in a study of CD8 T cells in ankylosing spondylitis. TCRdb processed the 5' RACE reads anew with MiXCR; each CDR3 protein has one entry. Among 250,000 or so distinct CDR3 sequences listed, 18% were seen once. The sample comprised blood, either unsorted or a sorted T cell fraction (not recorded which). All receptors derive from a male donor with ankylosing spondylitis or in good health (not recorded which).

This clonotype was counted between two and nine times. The rearrangement joins TRBV4-2 to TRBJ1-1, with D possibly being TRBD1 (5 bases). The ends were cut back, 1 base at V and 0 bases at J, with 12 bases in the middle. The CDR3 loop spans 16 amino acids. The V gene's germline CDR1 is LGHNA and CDR2 YNFKEQ. The CDR3 region is CASSQVGAPMNTEAFF. The CDR3 DNA reads as TGTGCCAGCAGCCAAGTAGGGGCGCCCATGAACACTGAAGCTTTCTTT.

The table lists this clonotype with a few counts. The chain employs TRBV20-1 and TRBJ2-7; the match to TRBD1 covers 7 bases. Trimming cost V 3 bases and J 7 bases; bases outside gene matches: 12. From germline, CDR1 is DFQATT and CDR2 SNEGSKA (reference sequence). The CDR3 is made up of 14 amino acids. The CDR3 region is CSASWTGPGGEQYF. The CDR3 DNA reads as TGCAGTGCTAGCTGGACAGGCCCCGGTGGAGAGCAGTACTTC.

In its sample, this clonotype was seen many times. The V gene is TRBV29-1, the J gene TRBJ2-3; no clear D. This CDR3 comprises 15 residues. V gave up 1 base and J gave up 4 bases, with 15 bases separating them. Per germline, CDR1 SQVTM and CDR2 ANQGSEA. In nucleotides, the CDR3 is TGCAGCGTTGAAGTTCAGTCTGGGCCCCCAGATACGCAGTATTTT. Protein product: CSVEVQSGPPDTQYF.

The chain carries TRBV29-1 and TRBJ2-7, with TRBD2 as a possible D gene (5 bases). Germline V gives CDR1 SQVTM, CDR2 ANQGSEA. There are 13 residues in the CDR3. Trimming stripped 6 bases from V and 0 bases from J, with 12 bases between. The CDR3 loop is CSVHWGDSYEQYF. The CDR3 coding sequence is TGCAGCGTCCACTGGGGAGACTCCTACGAGCAGTACTTC.

Worth noting for this clonotype: It may be a read error: a sequence one base away is much more abundant. CDR3 protein: CASRPQGFTEAFF. CDR3 DNA sequence: TGTGCCAGCCGCCCCCAGGGATTCACTGAAGCTTTCTTT. This chain joins TRBV13 and TRBJ1-1; TRBD1 is a possible D gene (5 bases). The V end was cut by 8 bases, the J end by 4 bases, with 14 bases between. This CDR3 is 13 amino acids long. Per the germline V gene, CDR1 is PRHDT and CDR2 is FYEKMQ (reference sequence).

This clonotype was recorded only once. V is TRBV2 and J is TRBJ2-7, with D possibly TRBD1 on 5 matching bases. From germline, CDR1 is SNHLY and CDR2 FYNNEI. CDR3 length: 12 residues. V lost 6 bases and J lost 3, with 9 bases in between. The CDR3 bases are TGTGCCAGCAGGCTCAGGGACTACGAGCAGTACTTC. Residues: CASRLRDYEQYF.

This clonotype was seen a single time. V usage is TRBV11-2 and J usage is TRBJ2-1; possible D gene TRBD2, 6 bases. V was clipped by 5 bases and J by 3 bases, with 14 bases between them. Per germline, CDR1 SGHAT and CDR2 FQNNGV. CDR3 length: 15 amino acids. The CDR3 loop is CASSEDGRNYNEQFF. CDR3 DNA: TGTGCCAGCAGCGAAGACGGGAGAAACTACAATGAGCAGTTCTTC.

CDR3 region: CASSRGDSSYEQYF. The CDR3 DNA sequence: TGTGCCAGCAGCCGAGGGGACAGTTCCTACGAGCAGTACTTC. The V gene is TRBV3-1, the J gene TRBJ2-7; TRBD1 matches at 7 bases. V was pared by 4 bases and J by 1 base, with 4 bases of the junction left unmatched. The V gene's germline CDR1 is LGHDT and CDR2 YNNKEL (reference sequence). The CDR3 is made up of 14 amino acids.

The V and J genes are TRBV7-2 and TRBJ2-2; D remains ambiguous. The CDR3 extends over 14 amino acids. V lost 8 bases, J lost 5 bases, and 15 bases lay in between. Germline V gene data show CDR1 as SGHTA and CDR2 as FQGNSA. The CDR3 spells CASAGLGPTGELFF. CDR3 nucleotides: TGTGCCAGCGCCGGGCTAGGTCCGACCGGGGAGCTGTTTTTT.

There are many counts of this clonotype. The V call is TRBV2, the J call TRBJ2-1; 9 nucleotides line up with TRBD2. J lost 7 bases, V lost 1 base, and 8 bases had no gene match. CDR1 SNHLY and CDR2 FYNNEI come from the germline V gene. The CDR3 is made up of 16 amino acids. Written as DNA, the CDR3 is TGTGCCAGCAGTGAAGTGAGACTAGCGGTCTTTAATGAGCAGTTCTTC. Translated: CASSEVRLAVFNEQFF.

V usage is TRBV9 and J usage is TRBJ2-3, with D perhaps matching TRBD2 (6 bases). This CDR3 comprises 15 residues. Germline V lookup: CDR1 SGDLS, CDR2 YYNGEE. V dropped 0 bases and J dropped 4 bases, with 12 bases sitting between them. CDR3 nucleotides: TGTGCCAGCAGCGTAGCGGGAGCCCCAGCAGATACGCAGTATTTT. Translated: CASSVAGAPADTQYF.

This clonotype appeared many times. This chain uses TRBV4-1 with TRBJ2-2, with 8 nucleotides matching TRBD2. Trimming took 0 bases from V and 4 from J; bases not matched to a gene: 4. The CDR3 extends over 16 amino acids. CDR1 is MGHRA and CDR2 is YSYEKL in the germline V gene. This chain's CDR3 is CASSQDPGGVTGELFF. CDR3 nucleotide sequence: TGCGCCAGCAGCCAAGATCCGGGGGGGGTCACCGGGGAGCTGTTTTTT.

This rearrangement joins TRBV20-1 to TRBJ2-6; 9 bases are a match to TRBD2. CDR1 is DFQATT, CDR2 SNEGSKA, per germline (reference sequence). V lost 1 base, J lost 2 bases, and 9 bases stayed unmatched. This CDR3 is built from 18 residues. CDR3 region: CSARGWREGPTGANVLTF. The CDR3 region has the DNA TGCAGTGCTAGAGGGTGGCGGGAGGGCCCAACTGGGGCCAACGTCCTGACTTTC.

Only a few counts were recorded for this clonotype. CDR3 region: CASSLSGQGSRSYEQYF. The CDR3 DNA follows: TGTGCCAGCAGTTTATCGGGACAGGGCTCCCGCTCCTACGAGCAGTACTTC. The gene calls are TRBV27 and TRBJ2-7; 9 nucleotides match TRBD1. CDR1 is MNHEY, CDR2 SMNVEV, per germline (reference sequence). V was clipped by 0 bases and J by 0 bases; unmatched bases: 6. The CDR3 has 17 residues.

The rearrangement uses TRBV7-9 and TRBJ2-1, with 8 positions matching TRBD1. This CDR3 has 17 amino acids. Unmatched junction bases numbered 13, after V lost 4 bases and J lost 5 bases. The germline CDR1 and CDR2 sequences are SEHNR and FQNEAQ (reference sequence). The CDR3 loop reads CASSSLGDRGLDNEQFF. The CDR3 nucleotides read TGTGCCAGCAGCTCCCTGGGTGACAGGGGTCTGGACAATGAGCAGTTCTTC.

This clonotype has a handful of counts. This rearrangement joins TRBV7-8 to TRBJ2-3, with D possibly being TRBD2 (6 bases). The V gene's germline CDR1 is SGHVS and CDR2 FQNEAQ. Trimming removed 4 bases at V and 2 bases at J, with 16 bases between. The CDR3 loop spans 16 amino acids. The CDR3 protein is CASSYSPRRVTDTQYF. The CDR3 DNA sequence: TGTGCCAGCAGCTACTCTCCCCGGAGGGTCACAGATACGCAGTATTTT.

The sample holds a few counts of this clonotype. CDR3 region: CSATENTGELFF. The CDR3 region has the DNA TGCAGTGCTACTGAGAACACCGGGGAGCTGTTTTTT. The chain recombines TRBV20-1 with TRBJ2-2; D ambiguous. This CDR3 is built from 12 residues. V was clipped by 4 bases and J by 1 base, with 4 bases between them. The germline CDR1 and CDR2 sequences are DFQATT and SNEGSKA (reference sequence).

The table lists this clonotype with many counts. The chain joins TRBV6-2 or TRBV6-3 to TRBJ2-5, with 10 bases that match TRBD2. The CDR3 is 13 residues long. V shed 11 bases and J 5 bases; nucleotides not matched to a gene: 8. CDR1 is MNHEY, CDR2 SVGEGT, per germline. The CDR3 here is CAVAGGPQETQYF. In nucleotides, the CDR3 is TGTGCCGTAGCGGGAGGCCCCCAGGAGACCCAGTACTTC.

Comments on this clonotype: A much larger clone sits a single nucleotide away, making a read error possible. The missing conserved phenylalanine or tryptophan at the end of this CDR3 makes a read error likely. The V and J genes are TRBV5-1 and TRBJ2-1; 7 bases are a match to TRBD1. V trimming: 6 bases; J trimming: 6 bases; junction bases outside the gene matches: 6. Germline V gene sequence: CDR1 SGHRS, CDR2 YFSETQ. The CDR3 consists of 13 residues. In DNA form, the CDR3 reads TGCGCCAGCACCCTAGGGGGCATCAATGAGCAGTTCATC. Its protein product is CASTLGGINEQFI.

This chain connects TRBV29-1 to TRBJ2-7; D ambiguous. This CDR3 is 11 amino acids long. Germline-derived CDR1 and CDR2 are SQVTM and ANQGSEA. Trimming left V 6 bases short and J 6 bases short, with 12 bases between. The CDR3 region is CSVPLGVEQYF. CDR3 sequence (DNA): TGCAGCGTCCCCCTCGGCGTCGAGCAGTACTTC.

The rearrangement uses TRBV4-3 and TRBJ2-7; D uncertain. CDR1 and CDR2 (germline): LGHNA, YSLEER. Trimming left V 1 base short and J 3 bases short, with 7 bases between. This CDR3 contains 13 residues. In DNA form, the CDR3 reads TGCGCCAGCAGCCAAGGGAAGTACTACGAGCAGTACTTC. It encodes CASSQGKYYEQYF.

This clonotype was detected a few times. The genes are TRBV6-1 and TRBJ1-1; D unclear. V shed 6 bases and J shed 0 bases, with 11 bases lying between them. Germline lookup yields CDR1 MNHNS and CDR2 SASEGT. The CDR3 sequence is 14 residues long. DNA of the CDR3: TGTGCCAGCAGAATGGAGTTCATGAACACTGAAGCTTTCTTT. It is translated as CASRMEFMNTEAFF.

This clonotype was seen ten or more times. The genes are TRBV6-2 or TRBV6-3 and TRBJ2-1; D remains ambiguous. CDR1 and CDR2 (germline): MNHEY, SVGEGT. This CDR3 is built from 14 residues. The V end lost 2 bases, the J end lost 5 bases, and 10 bases lay between the germline ends. The CDR3 DNA sequence: TGTGCCAGCAGTTACGGTTCAGAAAACAATGAGCAGTTCTTC. Encoded protein: CASSYGSENNEQFF.

This clonotype has more than one count but fewer than ten. This chain connects TRBV7-2 to TRBJ2-3, with D possibly matching TRBD1 (5 bases). The V gene lost 2 bases and the J gene lost 2 bases, with 14 bases spanning the gap. In germline, CDR1 is SGHTA, CDR2 FQGNSA. The CDR3 totals 16 residues. CDR3 loop: CASSLQGSAYTDTQYF. The CDR3 coding sequence is TGTGCCAGCAGCTTACAGGGAAGCGCCTACACAGATACGCAGTATTTT.

The V gene is TRBV25-1, the J gene TRBJ2-7; D might be TRBD1 (6 bases). Germline V gene sequence: CDR1 MGHDK, CDR2 SYGVNS. The CDR3 has 12 amino acids. V was clipped by 2 bases and J by 6 bases, with 8 bases between them. The CDR3 region is CASSETGTEQYF. Here the CDR3 DNA reads TGTGCCAGCAGTGAAACAGGGACCGAGCAGTACTTC.

DNA for the CDR3: TGTGCCAGCAGCTTTATGAACACTGAAGCTTTCTTT. As protein: CASSFMNTEAFF. The chain employs TRBV7-8 and TRBJ1-1; D remains unclear. Germline CDR1 is SGHVS and CDR2 is FQNEAQ. Trimming removed 3 bases from V and 0 bases from J, with 2 bases in between. The CDR3 runs to 12 residues.

This clonotype appeared many times. The J gene is TRBJ2-1, the V gene TRBV12-3 or TRBV12-4; the D gene is possibly TRBD1 (6 bases). Trimming took off 7 bases at V and 4 bases at J, with 17 bases between the two ends. The CDR3 spans 15 residues. The CDR3 DNA sequence: TGTGCCAGCAATCAGGGGACCAGACAGTACAATGAGCAGTTCTTC. Translated, it gives CASNQGTRQYNEQFF.

This chain connects TRBV28 to TRBJ1-5; the match to TRBD1 covers 7 bases. V lost 7 bases to trimming and J lost 0 bases; unmatched junction nucleotides: 3. From germline, CDR1 is MDHEN and CDR2 SYDVKM. The CDR3 contains 14 residues. CDR3 residues: CASTGGTSNQPQHF. In DNA form, the CDR3 reads TGTGCCAGCACAGGGGGGACTAGCAATCAGCCCCAGCATTTT.